Presented here are 32 T cell receptor beta chains from one specimen sequenced in a study of cytomegalovirus exposure and HLA in healthy donors (dated by TCRdb to 2016 to 2017). Preparation of the library involved the immunoSEQ multiplex PCR assay. For the multiplex PCR, a mixture combining 60 forward primers for TCR Vbeta segments and 13 reverse primers for TCR Jbeta segments was used. This immuneACCESS table, as held by TCRdb, lists in-frame sequences with V and J called but not all clones. Of the missing ones, under half trace to an unresolved V gene in checked studies; the others have no known cause. In all, the sample holds roughly 150,000 clones, and about three quarters of those were seen once. Around 1.4% of the sample is taken by the ten largest. The source material was PBMCs. All receptors derive from a man younger than 35 in good health and CMV-seronegative.

The V call is TRBV4-1, the J call TRBJ1-2; D gene unclear. Trimming stripped 5 bases from V and 2 bases from J, with 9 bases between. This CDR3 region has 13 residues. Germline CDR1 reads MGHRA; CDR2 reads YSYEKL. CDR3: CASSSLENYGYTF. The DNA of the CDR3 is TGCGCCAGCAGCTCCCTGGAGAACTATGGCTACACCTTC.

The rearrangement joins TRBV6-5 to TRBJ2-4; D is uncertain. Germline CDR1 MNHEY, CDR2 SVGAGI. The CDR3 length is 15 residues. V was clipped by 0 bases and J by 0 bases, with 6 bases between them. The DNA for the CDR3 is TGTGCCAGCAGTTACTCGTGGCTAGCCAAAAACATTCAGTACTTC. This encodes CASSYSWLAKNIQYF.

This clone showed up just a few times. The chain is built from TRBV19 and TRBJ2-5; TRBD2 aligns across 7 bases. This CDR3 is 14 amino acids long. V trimming: 6 bases; J trimming: 4 bases; junction bases outside the gene matches: 8. Looked up from germline, CDR1 is LNHDA and CDR2 is SQIVND (reference sequence). CDR3 protein: CASREGGGLETQYF. The DNA for the CDR3 is TGTGCCAGTAGAGAGGGCGGGGGATTAGAGACCCAGTACTTC.

Written as DNA, the CDR3 is TGCGCCAGCAGTCTATCGCATCAGGGGTGGGGGGAAGCTTTCTTT. Translating it yields CASSLSHQGWGEAFF. This chain connects TRBV10-2 to TRBJ1-1; the D gene is possibly TRBD1 (6 bases). Germline CDR1 reads WSHSY; CDR2 reads SAAADI. V lost 5 bases to trimming and J lost 8 bases, with 21 bases between them. The CDR3 covers 15 residues.

The chain couples TRBV18 to TRBJ1-5, with TRBD1 matching 12 bases. CDR3 length: 18 amino acids. V lost 2 bases and J lost 1; bases outside the gene matches: 6. Germline lookup yields CDR1 KGHSH and CDR2 LQKENI. The CDR3 DNA follows: TGTGCCAGCTCACCAGGGGGGACAGGGGGCGCGAGCAATCAGCCCCAGCATTTT. Its protein is CASSPGGTGGASNQPQHF.

The chain uses TRBV11-2 and TRBJ1-4; D is undetermined. This CDR3 contains 14 residues. The germline CDR1 and CDR2 sequences are SGHAT and FQNNGV. Deletions cut 7 bases from V and 8 bases from J, with 17 bases between. CDR3 DNA sequence: TGTGCCAGCACCCTTGGGGAGGATCGAGAAAAACTGTTTTTT. Translated: CASTLGEDREKLFF.

The chain couples TRBV28 to TRBJ2-3; 10 bases agree with TRBD1. Per germline, CDR1 MDHEN and CDR2 SYDVKM. This CDR3 is 17 amino acids long. J gave up 1 base and V 4 bases, and 8 bases lay outside the gene matches. The CDR3 is CASSSLRDRGGTDTQYF. CDR3 nucleotides: TGTGCCAGCAGTTCCCTCCGGGACAGGGGAGGCACAGATACGCAGTATTTT.

The chain has TRBV23-1 and TRBJ2-7, with D maybe TRBD1 (6 bases). TRBV23-1 falls under the ORF class, with uncertain function. V lost 3 bases, J lost 2 bases, and 14 bases lay in between. CDR3 length: 15 residues. The CDR3 DNA reads TGCGCCAGCAGTCATGCCGGGACATGGGCCTACGAGCAGTACTTC. This gives the protein CASSHAGTWAYEQYF.

The chain combines TRBV7-2 with TRBJ2-2; tentative D call: TRBD2 (5 bases). Deletions cut 2 bases from V and 8 bases from J, with 18 bases between. Germline lookup yields CDR1 SGHTA and CDR2 FQGNSA. The CDR3 length is 16 residues. DNA for the CDR3: TGTGCCAGCAGCTTAAGGGTTGGAGGACTTCTTGGGGAGCTGTTTTTT. This encodes CASSLRVGGLLGELFF.

The CDR3 loop reads CASSQGLRGTDTQYF. CDR3 bases: TGCGCCAGCAGCCAAGGACTTAGAGGCACAGATACGCAGTATTTT. The chain is built from TRBV4-3 and TRBJ2-3; D not certain. The CDR3 runs 15 residues. Between the trimmed V and J ends, which lost 1 base and 1 base, there was a span of 9 bases. Germline V CDR1 and CDR2: LGHNA, YSLEER.

V is TRBV28 and J is TRBJ2-7, with a tentative D call TRBD1 (6 bases). Germline V gene sequence: CDR1 MDHEN, CDR2 SYDVKM. The CDR3 is 12 residues long. Trimming took 8 bases from V and 0 from J, leaving 8 bases between them. The CDR3 DNA follows: TGTGCCAGCGCAGGGGACTCCTACGAGCAGTACTTC. It specifies CASAGDSYEQYF.

The genes are TRBV6-6 and TRBJ2-7, with TRBD2 matching over 11 bases. The germline V gene encodes CDR1 MNHNY and CDR2 SVGAGI (reference sequence). This CDR3 is 16 amino acids long. V lost 2 bases to trimming and J lost 7 bases; unmatched junction nucleotides: 10. CDR3 loop: CASSYPASGRFYEQYF. Here the CDR3 DNA reads TGTGCCAGCAGTTACCCGGCTAGCGGGAGGTTCTATGAGCAGTACTTC.

The CDR3 DNA sequence: TGTGCCAGCAGGCGGACAGGGACACCCGGGGACGACGGCTACACCTTC. It translates to CASRRTGTPGDDGYTF. This chain joins TRBV27 and TRBJ1-2; 8 bases agree with TRBD1. The CDR3 is 16 amino acids. The germline CDR1 and CDR2 sequences are MNHEY and SMNVEV (reference sequence). The V gene end was trimmed by 6 bases and the J gene end by 8 bases; junction bases not matched to a gene: 17.

The table lists this clone with a few counts. V and J are TRBV7-2 and TRBJ2-7, with TRBD1 matching 9 bases. Germline CDR1 SGHTA, CDR2 FQGNSA. CDR3 length: 15 residues. Trimming took 0 bases from V and 3 from J; bases not matched to a gene: 3. The CDR3 sequence is CASSLAGQGRYEQYF. DNA for the CDR3: TGTGCCAGCAGCTTAGCGGGACAGGGCCGCTACGAGCAGTACTTC.

The chain is built from TRBV14 and TRBJ2-1; the D is unclear. The length of the CDR3 is 16 residues. Germline values: CDR1 SGHDN, CDR2 FVKESK. V was trimmed by 4 bases and J by 8 bases, leaving 21 bases between them. The chain's CDR3 is CASSPPHFPTVDEQFF. The CDR3 bases are TGTGCCAGCAGCCCCCCCCATTTCCCCACGGTGGATGAGCAGTTCTTC. Drawing the rest from reference TRBV14 and TRBJ2-1, the complete variable domain is EAGVTQFPSHSVIEKGQTVTLRCDPISGHDNLYWYRRVMGKEIKFLLHFVKESKQDESGMPNNRFLAERTGGTYSTLKVQPAELEDSGVYFCASSPPHFPTVDEQFFGPGTRLTVL.

This sequence joins TRBV6-1 and TRBJ2-7; 8 bases agree with TRBD1. This CDR3 is built from 14 residues. V shed 7 bases, J shed 3 bases, and the junction held 8 bases outside the gene matches. Germline loops: CDR1 MNHNS, CDR2 SASEGT. As DNA, the CDR3 is TGTGCCAGCACCATATTGACAGGGGACTACGAGCAGTACTTC. It yields the protein CASTILTGDYEQYF.

The genes are TRBV5-4 and TRBJ1-2, with 9 nucleotides matching TRBD1. Germline V gene data show CDR1 as SGHNT and CDR2 as YYREEE (reference sequence). The CDR3 contains 16 residues. V trimming: 4 bases; J trimming: 6 bases; junction bases outside the gene matches: 13. This chain's CDR3 is CASSPGQGIGIHGYTF. The CDR3 nucleotides are TGTGCCAGCAGCCCGGGACAGGGCATTGGTATCCATGGCTACACCTTC.

The chain joins TRBV10-1 to TRBJ2-7, with no clear D. The CDR3 is 15 residues long. With 2 bases removed from V and 2 bases from J, the gap between germline ends came to 13 bases. Germline loops: CDR1 WNHNN, CDR2 SYGVQD (reference sequence). For the CDR3, the DNA is TGCGCCAGCAGTGAGGCCTCAGGTCCACCCTACGAGCAGTACTTC. Encoded protein: CASSEASGPPYEQYF.

The chain carries TRBV11-2 and TRBJ2-2; maybe TRBD1 (5 bases). V shed 6 bases and J shed 6 bases, with 14 bases lying between them. In germline, CDR1 is SGHAT, CDR2 FQNNGV. The length of the CDR3 is 14 residues. The CDR3 loop reads CASRGSAGPGELFF. As DNA, the CDR3 is TGTGCCAGCAGGGGGTCAGCAGGGCCCGGGGAGCTGTTTTTT.

As concerns this clone: Germline is not matched at one junction end, which may reflect a read error. Different DNA sequences within this sample yield the same CDR3. The chain carries TRBV6-1 and TRBJ2-5; D remains ambiguous. Germline V gene data show CDR1 as MNHNS and CDR2 as SASEGT. CDR3 size: 16 residues. The CDR3 sequence: CASSEKWAGLQETQYF. CDR3 sequence (DNA): TGCGCCAGCAGTGAAAAGTGGGCAGGCCTCCAAGAGACCCAGTACTTC.

V is TRBV30 and J is TRBJ2-7; the D gene is possibly TRBD1 (6 bases). V shed 7 bases and J shed 4 bases, with 14 bases lying between them. Germline assignment: CDR1 GTSNPN and CDR2 SVGIG (reference sequence). The CDR3 spans 12 residues. CDR3 amino acids: CAFRDNSYEQYF. The CDR3 coding sequence is TGTGCCTTTCGGGACAACTCATACGAGCAGTACTTC.

The chain carries TRBV28 and TRBJ2-1; possibly TRBD1 for D (6 bases). Trimming removed 5 bases from V and 7 bases from J, with 18 bases in between. The germline gives CDR1 MDHEN, CDR2 SYDVKM. The CDR3 spans 15 residues. The CDR3 loop reads CASSTGTAGRNEQFF. The CDR3 DNA sequence: TGTGCCAGCAGTACAGGGACCGCTGGGAGAAATGAGCAGTTCTTC.

Only one count was recorded for this clone. The V call is TRBV25-1, the J call TRBJ1-4; a weak D match, TRBD1 (6 bases). Deletions cut 0 bases from V and 5 bases from J, with 13 bases between. CDR3 length equals 16 residues. Looked up from germline, CDR1 is MGHDK and CDR2 is SYGVNS. This chain's CDR3 is CASSEYRGAPNEKLFF. CDR3 nucleotides: TGTGCCAGCAGTGAATACAGGGGCGCCCCGAATGAAAAACTGTTTTTT.

The gene calls are TRBV6-5 and TRBJ2-7, with 7 bases identical to TRBD2. J lost 0 bases, V lost 6 bases, and 8 bases had no gene match. Looked up from germline, CDR1 is MNHEY and CDR2 is SVGAGI. The CDR3 sequence is 15 residues long. Here the CDR3 DNA reads TGTGCCAGCAGCCTTACGGGGGGATTCTCCTACGAGCAGTACTTC. Amino acid sequence: CASSLTGGFSYEQYF.

The gene calls are TRBV9 and TRBJ1-2, with a possible D match to TRBD1 (5 bases). This CDR3 has 15 residues. V was clipped by 3 bases and J by 4 bases, with 16 bases between them. Germline V lookup: CDR1 SGDLS, CDR2 YYNGEE. CDR3 in DNA: TGTGCCAGCAGCGCCGTCGCCTCGGACACCTATGGCTACACCTTC. It is translated as CASSAVASDTYGYTF.

This clone has more than one count but fewer than ten. CDR3 bases: TGTGCCAGCAGCCCAGTCTGGAGTACCACTAATGAAAAACTGTTTTTT. Translated: CASSPVWSTTNEKLFF. The V call is TRBV7-2, the J call TRBJ1-4; no clear D. V lost 5 bases and J 2 bases, leaving 15 bases between the germline ends. Germline CDR1 is SGHTA and CDR2 is FQGNSA. The CDR3 sequence is 16 residues long.

The chain recombines TRBV10-3 with TRBJ2-3; TRBD2 agrees at 10 bases. Germline V gives CDR1 ENHRY, CDR2 SYGVKD. V lost 5 bases to trimming and J lost 3 bases; unmatched junction nucleotides: 8. This CDR3 comprises 16 residues. This CDR3 reads CAISLEREGRTDTQYF. In DNA, the CDR3 is TGTGCCATCAGTCTCGAGCGGGAGGGCCGTACAGATACGCAGTATTTT.

A remark on this clone: Other DNA sequences in the sample encode the same CDR3. The chain links TRBV27 to TRBJ2-7; D is ambiguous. Per the germline V gene, CDR1 is MNHEY and CDR2 is SMNVEV (reference sequence). With 6 bases removed from V and 3 bases from J, the gap between germline ends came to 18 bases. There are 15 residues in the CDR3. CDR3 residues: CASSASQVPFYEQYF. The CDR3, as DNA: TGTGCCAGCAGCGCGAGCCAGGTTCCATTCTACGAGCAGTACTTC.

Only a few counts were recorded for this clone. The V call is TRBV27, the J call TRBJ1-1, with 9 bases fitting TRBD1. Trimming at V came to 5 bases and at J to 4 bases, leaving 8 bases not matched to a gene. This CDR3 is 15 amino acids long. Germline CDR1 and CDR2: MNHEY and SMNVEV (reference sequence). The CDR3 here is CASSIIQGAPTEAFF. The CDR3, as DNA: TGTGCCAGCAGTATAATACAGGGGGCGCCCACTGAAGCTTTCTTT.

A few counts support this clone. The V and J genes are TRBV29-1 and TRBJ2-7, with 9 nucleotides matching TRBD2. Germline V gene lookup returns CDR1 SQVTM and CDR2 ANQGSEA. J lost 2 bases, V lost 0 bases, and 5 bases had no gene match. The CDR3 is made up of 15 amino acids. The CDR3 sequence is CSVEEVLAGAYEQYF. CDR3 DNA: TGCAGCGTTGAAGAGGTATTAGCGGGGGCCTACGAGCAGTACTTC.

This sequence joins TRBV5-6 and TRBJ1-1; D is unresolved. The CDR3 spans 15 residues. From germline, CDR1 is SGHDT and CDR2 YYEEEE. V lost 5 bases to trimming and J lost 1 base, with 15 bases between them. CDR3 in DNA: TGTGCCAGCAGTTTCCCAATAGCCCAGAACACTGAAGCTTTCTTT. As protein: CASSFPIAQNTEAFF.

This clone occurred a few times. The J gene is TRBJ2-4, the V gene TRBV5-4; 11 positions match TRBD2. The CDR3 runs to 16 residues. The germline V gene has CDR1 SGHNT and CDR2 YYREEE (reference sequence). V lost 1 base to trimming and J lost 6 bases; unmatched junction nucleotides: 6. The CDR3: CASSLNSGRALNIQYF. The CDR3 DNA reads as TGTGCCAGCAGCTTGAATAGCGGGAGGGCTCTAAACATTCAGTACTTC. The full variable domain, rest sourced from reference TRBV5-4 and TRBJ2-4, is ETGVTQSPTHLIKTRGQQVTLRCSSQSGHNTVSWYQQALGQGPQFIFQYYREEENGRGNFPPRFSGLQFPNYSSELNVNALELDDSALYLCASSLNSGRALNIQYFGAGTRLSVL.